The sequence of this T cell receptor beta chain was determined in a study of blood T cells in healthy people across ages. The V end was cut by 0 bases, the J end by 5 bases, with 12 bases between. CDR1 and CDR2 from the germline V gene are SGHTA and FQGNSA. The CDR3 is 15 amino acids. The use of a sample-barcoded 5' primer and a J-beta primer mix characterized a second PCR of about 7 to 12 cycles. TCRdb re-called the 5' RACE reads through MiXCR, storing one row per CDR3 protein. The sample holds about 570,000 distinct CDR3 sequences, roughly 29% seen once. This clonotype was obtained from a woman in her seventies in good health. The sequencing sample was made of blood. The gene calls are TRBV7-2 and TRBJ2-3, with D maybe TRBD2 (7 bases). For the CDR3, the DNA is TGTGCCAGCAGCTTAGCGGGGGGGCAGGGAGATACGCAGTATTTT. Translation: CASSLAGGQGDTQYF.